In its sample, the clone carrying this T cell receptor beta chain was seen a few times. The V segment lost 5 bases and the J segment 3 bases; nucleotides outside the gene matches: 15. The germline V gene has CDR1 MNHNY and CDR2 SVGAGI (reference sequence). The CDR3 runs 17 residues. Per the original methods: Nucleated cell counts were estimated from reference gene primer amplification. Method: immunoSEQ multiplex PCR; TCRdb's copy keeps in-frame clones and lacks some. V and J calls and clone size come straight from that table; D and trimming were deduced from the DNA. Of about 280,000 clones in the sample, 87% were seen once. This sample was included in a study of blood T cell repertoires in COVID-19. Whole-study context: COVID-19 samples collected from the United States, Italy and Spain covered acute and convalescent phases.

Assignments of participants to cohorts depended upon their own reported clinical history. Donors of Cohort 3 who recovered were those that had two negative PCRs, clearance, or symptom resolution. The receptor comes from a woman aged 40-49 years who had recovered from COVID-19. Sequencing was carried out using PBMCs or T cells enriched from blood (not recorded which). This chain joins TRBV6-6 and TRBJ2-7, with TRBD2 matching 8 bases. CDR3 DNA sequence: TGTGCCAGCAGTCCACATACCCTACACAGCGGGGGCTACGAGCAGTACTTC. Protein product: CASSPHTLHSGGYEQYF.